This T cell receptor (beta chain) was found in a study of T cells in Graves' hyperthyroidism and ophthalmopathy (dated by TCRdb to about 2019). For context, the study as a whole: Peripheral blood was sampled at the time of initial diagnosis, prior to any treatment. To identify distinguishing TCR V-J signatures, a discovery cohort of 90 to 100 patients was used, comprising approximately 40 with Graves' ophthalmopathy and approximately 58 with stable Graves' hyperthyroidism. Prospective prediction of ophthalmopathy was tested in an independent validation cohort of approximately 19 hyperthyroidism patients and 17 patients who later progressed to ophthalmopathy. The roughly 100 discovery patients were divided at random into training and test sets in a 7:3 ratio. In about six Graves' hyperthyroidism patients, the study also compared T-cell repertoires from thyroid tissue with T-cell repertoires from blood. Following sampling, methimazole starting at 30 mg daily was given to hyperthyroidism patients, and high-dose intravenous methylprednisolone was given to ophthalmopathy patients. The paper describes TCR Vbeta CDR3 sequencing of 135 peripheral blood samples, made up of about 40 ophthalmopathy patients, some 76 hyperthyroidism patients and 17 progressor patients.

Germline trimming amounts to 7 bases on V and 7 bases on J, with 14 as the count of junction bases outside the gene matches. The CDR3, from cysteine to phenylalanine, totals 15 residues. Only the CDR3 DNA is retained, 45 bases long and in frame from the first base. Per the germline V gene (reference sequence), LNHDA is the CDR1 and SQIVND is the CDR2. Stable Graves' hyperthyroidism was defined as the absence of progression to ophthalmopathy over 18 months of follow-up. Hyperthyroidism patients were newly diagnosed, had a disease duration of under 2 months, and were aged 18 to 65 years. Exclusion was applied to patients with uncontrolled infections, other autoimmune diseases, pregnancy or lactation. Diagnoses were established on the basis of clinical symptoms, serum thyroxine and TRAb, thyroid ultrasound, and orbital computed tomography. PBMCs were separated from roughly 10 ml of fresh peripheral blood using Ficoll-Paque density gradient centrifugation. Total RNA was extracted with Trizol reagent, and quality was checked on an Agilent 2100 Bioanalyzer.

Details on this clonotype: This receptor's antigen is unknown. Per-base quality was not reported, and no clone a single base away is much larger than it.

What the study reported, not specific to this receptor: During validation, the model predicted progression to ophthalmopathy a median of approximately 7 months ahead of onset, with around 71% sensitivity and around 73% specificity. No statistical method was used to fix the sample size in advance, and group allocation was not hidden from the investigators. Ophthalmopathy was separated from stable hyperthyroidism by a 13 V-J signature model, with approximately 89% sensitivity and about 81% specificity obtained in cross-validation and 80%/75% obtained in testing. Most expanded thyroid clonotypes (frequency above 0.001) were also found in blood, which suggests that blood repertoires may mirror thyroid immune responses.

The TCR beta CDR3 regions were amplified from the RNA transcripts. For the first round of RT-PCR on the TCR CDR3, the HTBI primer set was used together with the Qiagen OneStep RT-PCR kit. Libraries were constructed in a second round of multiplex PCR, after which size selection and purification were carried out. Libraries were sequenced paired-end with 100 bp reads on an Illumina HiSeq2000. The study's own analysis went as follows. SOAPnuke was used to process the raw data, removing reads that contained adapters or uncalled bases, had a mean Phred below 15, or lacked an exact match to the constant primer or identifier. High-quality paired reads were merged with COPE v1.2.5, and unique nucleotide sequences were defined as clonotypes. MiTCR v1.1 was used to align the clonotypes against IMGT TRBV, TRBD and TRBJ reference segments. Only V-J combinations with frequency above 0.0001, covering 99% to 99.2% of repertoires, were analysed. A TCS score was defined as the ratio between F50 (clonal expansion) and ExV (chaos), using BLOSUM62-based TCRdist between CDR3 peptides within each V-J. Welch's t-statistics and random forest reduced several hundred V-J features to 10 to 15, which were used in a naive Bayes classifier (R e1071). The similarity between thyroid and blood repertoires was quantified using the Morisita-Horn index. Starting from the raw public reads, TCRdb applied fastp trimming at Q25, assembled clones with MiXCR and retained in-frame beta chains. Each record represents a unique CDR3 protein, reported with the most common genes and DNA among its rows. The V and J calls come from TCRdb's annotation, not from the publication. Counted in this sample were just under 750,000 distinct CDR3 sequences; approximately 40% of them appeared once. Jointly, the top ten make up 31% of the sample.

The chain employs TRBV19 and TRBJ1-2; 8 middle bases align to TRBD1. The source is a woman in her thirties or forties with Graves' hyperthyroidism. The sample taken for sequencing was blood. CDR3 protein: CASIPGQGAGCGYTF. The DNA reads as follows: TGTGCCAGTATCCCAGGACAGGGTGCAGGCTGTGGCTACACCTTC.